The T cell receptor beta chain described here comes from a study of B cell selection in AIRE deficiency. Study outcomes and limitations: Shorter CDR3s marked shared Treg sequences, biased toward few non-templated insertions.

The CDR3 has 13 residues. Trimming cost V 2 bases and J 4 bases, with 7 bases left between them. Per germline, CDR1 SGHDT and CDR2 YYEEEE. Conventional CD4 T cells were sorted as CD4+CD127+ cells. To note about this clone: What it binds is not known.

In the original processing: Conventional T cell pools: 90,000 to 120,000 distinct patient, 130,000 to 150,000 donor TCRbeta sequences. Sequenced by immunoSEQ multiplex PCR; TCRdb stores in-frame clones only, minus some. The D gene and trimming were derived from the DNA, and the V and J assignments and clone size from that table. The table has approximately 24,000 clones, approximately 96% seen once. The receptor's source is a human donor in good health. This rearrangement joins TRBV5-6 to TRBJ2-1, with D perhaps assigned TRBD1 or TRBD2 (6 bases each). Sequenced sample: CD4+CD127+ conventional T cells sorted from PBMCs. CDR3 bases: TGTGCCAGCAGCTTAGGGGGGTACAATGAGCAGTTCTTC. Encoded protein: CASSLGGYNEQFF.